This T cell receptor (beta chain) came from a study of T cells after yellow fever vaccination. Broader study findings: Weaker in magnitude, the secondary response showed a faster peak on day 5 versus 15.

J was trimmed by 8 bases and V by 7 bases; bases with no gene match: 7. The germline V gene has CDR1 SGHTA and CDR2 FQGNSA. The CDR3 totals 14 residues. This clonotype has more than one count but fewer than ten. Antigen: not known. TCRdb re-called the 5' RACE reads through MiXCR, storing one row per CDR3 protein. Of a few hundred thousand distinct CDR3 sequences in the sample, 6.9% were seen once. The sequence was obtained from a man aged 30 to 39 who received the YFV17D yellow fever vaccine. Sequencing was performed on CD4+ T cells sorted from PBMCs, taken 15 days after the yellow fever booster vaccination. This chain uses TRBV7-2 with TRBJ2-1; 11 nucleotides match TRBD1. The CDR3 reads CASTDRTGGYEQFF. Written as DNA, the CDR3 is TGTGCCAGCACCGATAGGACAGGGGGCTATGAGCAGTTCTTC.